Presented here are 6 T cell receptor beta chains from one specimen sequenced in a study of CD8 T cells in Susac syndrome. Reverse transcription of about 0.45 to 1 ug RNA used random hexamers. TCRdb reanalysed the immunoSEQ multiplex PCR reads using MiXCR and keeps one entry per CDR3 protein. The data contain about 69,000 distinct CDR3 sequences, over 75% of them singletons. Sequencing used CD8+ T cells from PBMCs. These receptors all come from a human donor with multiple sclerosis.

This clonotype was recorded once. V is TRBV4-1 and J is TRBJ2-5; no clear D gene. V gave up 0 bases and J gave up 5 bases, with 19 bases separating them. CDR3 length: 17 amino acids. The germline V gene has CDR1 MGHRA and CDR2 YSYEKL. CDR3: CASSQEILGVAEETQYF. The CDR3 nucleotides are TGCGCCAGCAGCCAAGAAATCCTTGGAGTGGCCGAGGAGACCCAGTACTTC.

V is TRBV12-3 or TRBV12-4 and J is TRBJ2-1; no reliable D call. The CDR3 totals 12 residues. V lost 6 bases and J 2 bases, leaving 5 bases between the germline ends. CDR3 protein: CASRRAYNEQFF. The CDR3 DNA follows: TGTGCCAGCAGACGAGCCTACAATGAGCAGTTCTTC.

The gene calls are TRBV11-2 and TRBJ2-7; D is perhaps TRBD2 (5 bases). V gave up 5 bases and J gave up 2 bases, with 7 bases separating them. This CDR3 is 12 amino acids long. CDR1 and CDR2 from the germline V gene are SGHAT and FQNNGV. Written as DNA, the CDR3 is TGTGCCAGCAGCGCGGGCCCCTACGAGCAGTACTTC. Amino acids: CASSAGPYEQYF.

The chain employs TRBV20-1 and TRBJ2-3; TRBD2 agrees at 8 bases. After removal of 5 bases from V and 5 bases from J, the junction contained 12 bases not matched to a gene. The CDR3 has 15 amino acids. The germline CDR1 and CDR2 sequences are DFQATT and SNEGSKA (reference sequence). The CDR3, as DNA: TGCAGTGCTTCCTCTAAGCGGGAGCCGGGAGATACGCAGTATTTT. Encoded protein: CSASSKREPGDTQYF.

J is TRBJ1-1 and V is TRBV9, with 7 bases aligning to TRBD1. V lost 0 bases to trimming and J lost 2 bases; unmatched junction nucleotides: 1. Germline CDR1 and CDR2: SGDLS and YYNGEE. This CDR3 spans 14 amino acids. The CDR3 DNA follows: TGTGCCAGCAGCGTAGGACAGGGAAACACTGAAGCTTTCTTT. It codes for CASSVGQGNTEAFF. The full variable domain, rest sourced from reference TRBV9 and TRBJ1-1, is DSGVTQTPKHLITATGQRVTLRCSPRSGDLSVYWYQQSLDQGLQFLIQYYNGEERAKGNILERFSAQQFPDLHSELNLSSLELGDSALYFCASSVGQGNTEAFFGQGTRLTVV.

The chain is built from TRBV28 and TRBJ2-3; no clear D gene. The CDR3 covers 13 residues. Trimming took 3 bases from V and 6 from J, leaving 10 bases between them. Germline V gene data show CDR1 as MDHEN and CDR2 as SYDVKM. CDR3 region: CASSFPGLDTQYF. CDR3 nucleotides: TGTGCCAGCAGTTTCCCAGGTCTCGATACGCAGTATTTT.